This T cell receptor beta chain derives from a study of Graves' ophthalmopathy and Graves' hyperthyroidism. This clonotype has a count of ten or more. The antigen is not known. TCR beta CDR3 regions were amplified from RNA transcripts. Scientists carried out first-round RT-PCR using HTBI primers and then a second-round multiplex PCR. TCRdb called the multiplex PCR reads again in MiXCR, with one record for every CDR3 protein. The table records roughly 610,000 distinct CDR3 sequences, 20% to 25% of them present only once. Study-level findings and limits: Clonotypes were expanded in thyroid at above 0.001 frequency, and most also appeared in blood. The 13-signature model separated ophthalmopathy from stable hyperthyroidism at approximately 89% sensitivity and around 80% specificity.

Trimming shortened V by 3 bases and J by 4 bases, and 18 bases separated the two germline ends. CDR1 and CDR2 (germline): SNHLY, FYNNEI. CDR3 size: 16 residues. None of the included patients had other autoimmune diseases, uncontrolled infections, pregnancy or lactation, as these led to exclusion. The PBMCs were taken from around 9 ml of fresh peripheral blood. Material: peripheral blood. This chain uses TRBV2 with TRBJ2-5; D is perhaps TRBD1 (6 bases). The sequence was obtained from a woman aged 18 to 35 with stable Graves' hyperthyroidism. Some clones in this sample may be carry-over from other donors' samples. The CDR3 is CASSDGRPSRGETQYF. Written as DNA, the CDR3 is TGTGCCAGCAGTGATGGACGACCGTCCAGGGGAGAGACCCAGTACTTC.